This T cell receptor (beta chain) was recovered during a study of blood T cell repertoires in COVID-19. Overall study: What the recovered Cohort 3 donors had was two negative PCRs, clearance, or symptom resolution. COVID-19 samples, acute and convalescent, were from the United States, Italy and Spain.

Produced via immunoSEQ multiplex PCR; TCRdb's table is partial and in-frame only. The repertoire holds under 400,000 clones, with roughly 86% as singletons. Trimming removed 3 bases from V and 8 bases from J, with 14 bases in between. CDR1 and CDR2 (germline): SGHRS, YFSETQ. This CDR3 is 14 amino acids long. The genes are TRBV5-1 and TRBJ1-4, with D possibly matching TRBD1 (5 bases). This TCR was sampled from a man aged 35 to 55 in a cohort exposed to, infected with or recovered from COVID-19 (not recorded which). Material: PBMCs or T cells enriched from blood (not recorded which). The CDR3 DNA sequence: TGCGCCAGCAGCTCGGGGGACGGCCAGGAAAAACTGTTTTTT. It is translated as CASSSGDGQEKLFF.